The next 5 T cell receptor beta chains were all read from a single sample in a study of cytomegalovirus exposure and HLA in healthy donors (dated by TCRdb to between 2016 and 2019). Library generation was performed with the immunoSEQ multiplex PCR assay. TCRdb carries this immuneACCESS record with in-frame sequences only. Its versions omit some clonotypes, under half of them owing to an unresolved V gene in the studies checked, with the rest unexplained. This sample holds 200,000 to 250,000 clones; approximately 83% were observed only once. The leading ten clones occupy more than 12% of the sample. The sample taken for sequencing was PBMCs. These receptor sequences come from a woman younger than 45 in good health and CMV-seropositive.

This clone was found once. The chain employs TRBV30 and TRBJ1-5; D remains unclear. The CDR3 is 15 residues long. V was pared by 0 bases and J by 4 bases, with 13 bases between. Germline loops: CDR1 GTSNPN, CDR2 SVGIG (reference sequence). CDR3 protein: CAWSVGAGSNQPQHF. CDR3 sequence (DNA): TGTGCCTGGAGTGTTGGTGCGGGCTCTAATCAGCCCCAGCATTTT.

The chain is built from TRBV19 and TRBJ2-7; tentative D call: TRBD2 (6 bases). Germline assignment: CDR1 LNHDA and CDR2 SQIVND (reference sequence). With 9 bases removed from V and 0 bases from J, the gap between germline ends came to 12 bases. CDR3 length: 13 amino acids. CDR3 sequence (DNA): TGTGCCAGCGGCGGGATGAGCTCCTACGAGCAGTACTTC. It encodes CASGGMSSYEQYF.

The V gene is TRBV5-1, the J gene TRBJ1-5; perhaps TRBD1 as D (5 bases). This CDR3 has 13 amino acids. CDR1 is SGHRS, CDR2 YFSETQ, per germline. V dropped 5 bases and J dropped 7 bases, with 13 bases sitting between them. The CDR3 loop reads CASRAGEEQPQHF. For the CDR3, the DNA is TGCGCCAGCAGGGCGGGGGAAGAACAGCCCCAGCATTTT.

The chain joins TRBV27 to TRBJ2-7; no clear D gene. The CDR3 has 13 amino acids. The V end lost 5 bases, the J end lost 1 base, and 9 bases lay between the germline ends. Germline V lookup: CDR1 MNHEY, CDR2 SMNVEV (reference sequence). Here the CDR3 reads CASSLRRSYEQYF. CDR3 bases: TGTGCCAGCAGTCTGCGACGGTCCTACGAGCAGTACTTC.

The chain combines TRBV7-2 with TRBJ1-2; D remains unclear. Germline V gives CDR1 SGHTA, CDR2 FQGNSA. The CDR3 has 15 amino acids. Trimming removed 4 bases from V and 4 bases from J, with 16 bases in between. CDR3: CASSSLDTAPYGYTF. DNA of the CDR3: TGTGCCAGCAGCTCCCTTGACACGGCGCCCTATGGCTACACCTTC.